This T cell receptor beta chain came from a study of blood T cells in healthy people across ages. The germline V gene has CDR1 LGHDT and CDR2 YNNKEL (reference sequence). The trim removed 3 bases at V and 6 bases at J, leaving 8 bases unmatched. The CDR3 totals 15 residues. Every sample yielded at least 7 million isolated PBMCs. This clonotype was observed a few times. The second PCR ran about 6 to 12 cycles with a sample-barcoded 5' primer and J-beta primers. From the 5' RACE reads, TCRdb called clonotypes with MiXCR, one entry per CDR3 protein. The data contain over 1,500,000 distinct CDR3 sequences, less than 50% of them singletons.

This chain joins TRBV3-1 and TRBJ1-2, with 9 bases fitting TRBD1. The sequence came from a woman between 40 and 50 years old in good health. The sequenced material came from blood. This CDR3 is CASSHGTGKGHGYTF. The CDR3 coding sequence is TGTGCCAGCAGCCATGGGACAGGGAAAGGGCATGGCTACACCTTC.